These T cell receptor beta chains were read from a single sample in a study of human thymus T cells. The data were produced by immunoSEQ multiplex PCR, yet TCRdb's version contains in-frame clones alone and is incomplete. Among about 78,000 clones listed, just over 95% were seen once. Source material: thymus tissue. The receptors were gathered from a boy in the first two years of life with a congenital heart defect but otherwise immunologically healthy. The CDR3 runs from the conserved cysteine through the conserved F or W. The D gene is left open where the match is weak. Rows give clone size only sometimes, using once, few, many, or a class for an expanded clone.

j_gene: TRBJ1-2; abundance: once; v_gene: TRBV4-3; d_gene: TRBD1; CDR3aa: CASATKGQGNNVNYGYTF; CDR3nt: TGCGCCAGCGCAACCAAAGGACAGGGGAATAATGTCAACTATGGCTACACCTTC
j_gene: TRBJ1-6; abundance: .; v_gene: TRBV6-6; d_gene: .; CDR3aa: CASRHRDMNSPLHF; CDR3nt: TGTGCCAGCCGACACAGGGATATGAATTCACCCCTCCACTTT
j_gene: TRBJ2-1; abundance: .; v_gene: TRBV7-6; d_gene: .; CDR3aa: CASARLPINTEQFF; CDR3nt: TGTGCCAGTGCTAGGCTCCCGATCAACACTGAGCAGTTCTTC
j_gene: TRBJ2-7; abundance: .; v_gene: TRBV19; d_gene: .; CDR3aa: CASSDYRYPYEQYF; CDR3nt: TGTGCCAGTAGTGATTACAGGTACCCCTACGAGCAGTACTTC
j_gene: TRBJ1-1; abundance: .; v_gene: TRBV5-6; d_gene: .; CDR3aa: CASSFYVNTEAFF; CDR3nt: TGTGCCAGCAGCTTTTATGTGAACACTGAAGCTTTCTTT
j_gene: TRBJ1-1; abundance: .; v_gene: TRBV15; d_gene: .; CDR3aa: CATSRVSRAGDRTEAFF; CDR3nt: TGTGCCACCAGCAGGGTCTCAAGGGCAGGGGATCGGACTGAAGCTTTCTTT
j_gene: TRBJ1-1; abundance: .; v_gene: TRBV4-1; d_gene: TRBD1; CDR3aa: CASAPGQVSMNTEAFF; CDR3nt: TGCGCCAGCGCCCCGGGACAGGTCTCAATGAACACTGAAGCTTTCTTT
j_gene: TRBJ1-1; abundance: .; v_gene: TRBV6-1; d_gene: .; CDR3aa: CASSEARGTEAFF; CDR3nt: TGTGCCAGCAGTGAAGCCCGAGGGACTGAAGCTTTCTTT
j_gene: TRBJ2-7; abundance: once; v_gene: TRBV27; d_gene: TRBD2; CDR3aa: CASSRSSLSGVSSYEQYF; CDR3nt: TGTGCCAGCAGTCGTAGTTCTTTAAGCGGGGTGAGCTCCTACGAGCAGTACTTC
j_gene: TRBJ1-3; abundance: .; v_gene: TRBV13; d_gene: TRBD1; CDR3aa: CASSLDSGQGSGNTIYF; CDR3nt: TGTGCCAGCAGCTTAGACTCAGGACAGGGCTCTGGAAACACCATATATTTT
j_gene: TRBJ1-5; abundance: .; v_gene: TRBV19; d_gene: .; CDR3aa: CASSRTSNQPQHF; CDR3nt: TGTGCCAGTAGCAGGACTAGCAATCAGCCCCAGCATTTT
j_gene: TRBJ1-5; abundance: few; v_gene: TRBV4-2; d_gene: .; CDR3aa: CASSLTIYSNQPQHF; CDR3nt: TGTGCCAGCAGCCTGACGATATATAGCAATCAGCCCCAGCATTTT
j_gene: TRBJ1-2; abundance: once; v_gene: TRBV10-3; d_gene: .; CDR3aa: CAISEGAAGYTF; CDR3nt: TGTGCCATCAGTGAGGGGGCGGCTGGCTACACCTTC
j_gene: TRBJ1-5; abundance: .; v_gene: TRBV6-1; d_gene: TRBD1; CDR3aa: CASSPSAGGTQPQHF; CDR3nt: TGTGCCAGCAGTCCCTCGGCAGGGGGTACTCAGCCCCAGCATTTT
j_gene: TRBJ2-7; abundance: .; v_gene: TRBV5-6; d_gene: TRBD1; CDR3aa: CASSSLTGDDEQYF; CDR3nt: TGTGCCAGCAGCTCGCTGACAGGGGACGACGAGCAGTACTTC
j_gene: TRBJ1-1; abundance: .; v_gene: TRBV15; d_gene: TRBD1; CDR3aa: CATPPFRGNGTEAFF; CDR3nt: TGTGCCACCCCACCCTTCAGGGGGAACGGCACTGAAGCTTTCTTT
j_gene: TRBJ2-3; abundance: .; v_gene: TRBV14; d_gene: TRBD2; CDR3aa: CASSQVAGGATDTQYF; CDR3nt: TGTGCCAGCAGCCAAGTAGCGGGAGGAGCCACAGATACGCAGTATTTT
j_gene: TRBJ2-5; abundance: .; v_gene: TRBV25-1; d_gene: .; CDR3aa: CASSEGWGKTQYF; CDR3nt: TGTGCCAGCAGTGAAGGTTGGGGGAAGACCCAGTACTTC
j_gene: TRBJ2-5; abundance: .; v_gene: TRBV14; d_gene: .; CDR3aa: CASSRGQGVSTPKTQYF; CDR3nt: TGTGCCAGCAGCCGAGGACAAGGGGTTTCAACCCCGAAGACCCAGTACTTC
j_gene: TRBJ2-5; abundance: .; v_gene: TRBV6-5; d_gene: .; CDR3aa: CASKVEGAQETQYF; CDR3nt: TGTGCCAGCAAGGTGGAGGGAGCGCAAGAGACCCAGTACTTC
j_gene: TRBJ2-5; abundance: .; v_gene: TRBV15; d_gene: TRBD2; CDR3aa: CATSREGKAGYQETQYF; CDR3nt: TGTGCCACCAGCAGAGAGGGGAAAGCGGGATACCAAGAGACCCAGTACTTC
j_gene: TRBJ2-5; abundance: .; v_gene: TRBV7-2; d_gene: TRBD2; CDR3aa: CASSFGLAEKPQETQYF; CDR3nt: TGTGCCAGCAGCTTCGGACTAGCGGAGAAACCCCAAGAGACCCAGTACTTC
j_gene: TRBJ1-4; abundance: .; v_gene: TRBV23-1; d_gene: .; CDR3aa: CASSQGGEKLFF; CDR3nt: TGCGCCAGCAGTCAAGGGGGCGAAAAACTGTTTTTT
j_gene: TRBJ2-3; abundance: few; v_gene: TRBV6-5; d_gene: TRBD1; CDR3aa: CASSSGQPTDTQYF; CDR3nt: TGTGCCAGCAGTTCGGGACAGCCGACAGATACGCAGTATTTT
j_gene: TRBJ2-2; abundance: .; v_gene: TRBV18; d_gene: TRBD1; CDR3aa: CASCWGQGENTGELFF; CDR3nt: TGTGCCAGCTGTTGGGGACAGGGGGAAAACACCGGGGAGCTGTTTTTT
j_gene: TRBJ1-2; abundance: .; v_gene: TRBV6-5; d_gene: .; CDR3aa: CASSYGRPGLDGGYTF; CDR3nt: TGTGCCAGCAGTTACGGTAGACCAGGACTCGATGGAGGCTACACCTTC
j_gene: TRBJ2-7; abundance: .; v_gene: TRBV5-8; d_gene: TRBD2; CDR3aa: CASSCQAGGTYEQYF; CDR3nt: TGTGCCAGCAGCTGTCAGGCGGGGGGTACCTACGAGCAGTACTTC
j_gene: TRBJ2-5; abundance: .; v_gene: TRBV6-6; d_gene: TRBD2; CDR3aa: CASSYSTGGQETQYF; CDR3nt: TGTGCCAGCAGTTACTCGACGGGGGGGCAAGAGACCCAGTACTTC
j_gene: TRBJ2-3; abundance: .; v_gene: TRBV14; d_gene: .; CDR3aa: CASSQDVTLSADTQYF; CDR3nt: TGTGCCAGCAGCCAAGATGTGACGCTATCGGCAGATACGCAGTATTTT
j_gene: TRBJ2-1; abundance: .; v_gene: TRBV10-3; d_gene: .; CDR3aa: CATSDRDRYNEQFF; CDR3nt: TGTGCCACCTCTGACCGGGACCGTTACAATGAGCAGTTCTTC
j_gene: TRBJ1-2; abundance: once; v_gene: TRBV7-2; d_gene: .; CDR3aa: CASSPRYGYTF; CDR3nt: TGTGCCAGCAGCCCCCGTTATGGCTACACCTTC
j_gene: TRBJ1-2; abundance: .; v_gene: TRBV6-5; d_gene: .; CDR3aa: CASSSQGNYGYTF; CDR3nt: TGTGCCAGCAGTTCTCAGGGAAACTATGGCTACACCTTC
j_gene: TRBJ2-1; abundance: .; v_gene: TRBV25-1; d_gene: TRBD2; CDR3aa: CASSGHARSGKLDEQFF; CDR3nt: TGTGCCAGCAGTGGACACGCCCGGAGCGGGAAGTTAGATGAGCAGTTCTTC
j_gene: TRBJ2-5; abundance: .; v_gene: TRBV27; d_gene: TRBD1; CDR3aa: CASKGQGHRETQYF; CDR3nt: TGTGCCAGCAAGGGACAGGGTCATCGAGAGACCCAGTACTTC
j_gene: TRBJ1-2; abundance: .; v_gene: TRBV2; d_gene: TRBD1; CDR3aa: CASSGWDSPHYGYTF; CDR3nt: TGTGCCAGCAGTGGATGGGACAGCCCGCACTATGGCTACACCTTC
j_gene: TRBJ2-7; abundance: .; v_gene: TRBV14; d_gene: .; CDR3aa: CASSHHRESYEQYF; CDR3nt: TGTGCCAGCAGCCATCACAGGGAATCCTACGAGCAGTACTTC
j_gene: TRBJ1-1; abundance: .; v_gene: TRBV7-9; d_gene: TRBD1; CDR3aa: CASSLGGRGRSNDTEAFF; CDR3nt: TGTGCCAGCAGCTTAGGAGGCAGGGGGCGGTCAAATGACACTGAAGCTTTCTTT
j_gene: TRBJ1-4; abundance: .; v_gene: TRBV7-2; d_gene: .; CDR3aa: CASSLLQGKNEKLFF; CDR3nt: TGTGCCAGCAGCTTACTTCAGGGAAAAAATGAAAAACTGTTTTTT
j_gene: TRBJ2-3; abundance: .; v_gene: TRBV14; d_gene: .; CDR3aa: CASSQGPMWDTQYF; CDR3nt: TGTGCCAGCAGCCAGGGACCTATGTGGGATACGCAGTATTTT
j_gene: TRBJ2-5; abundance: .; v_gene: TRBV7-8; d_gene: .; CDR3aa: CASSLKSGRSRPGTQYF; CDR3nt: TGTGCCAGCAGCTTGAAAAGCGGCCGGAGTAGGCCGGGGACCCAGTACTTC
j_gene: TRBJ2-3; abundance: .; v_gene: TRBV4-2; d_gene: TRBD1; CDR3aa: CATGQGTDTQYF; CDR3nt: TGTGCCACCGGACAGGGGACAGATACGCAGTATTTT
j_gene: TRBJ2-3; abundance: .; v_gene: TRBV5-8; d_gene: TRBD1; CDR3aa: CASSLGQGTPSTDTQYF; CDR3nt: TGTGCCAGCAGCTTGGGACAGGGGACGCCGAGCACAGATACGCAGTATTTT
j_gene: TRBJ1-3; abundance: .; v_gene: TRBV2; d_gene: TRBD1; CDR3aa: CASSSGRQGAGGNTIYF; CDR3nt: TGTGCCAGCAGTAGTGGGCGTCAGGGGGCGGGAGGAAACACCATATATTTT